The entry below describes one T cell receptor beta chain. Its antigen remains undetermined. One base away there is no much larger clone; base qualities are not given. This sample is drawn from a study of T cell responses to AZD1222 COVID-19 vaccine (dated by TCRdb to 2020 to 2023). Context from the whole study: AZD1222 recipients given second doses at about 4 weeks or at about 12 weeks were pooled, since spike-specific TCR depth and breadth were not found to differ between the two schedules. A total of approximately 230 trial participants underwent TCR sequencing, of whom 200 to 220 received two doses of AZD1222 and about 26 received two doses of the MenACWY control vaccine. Trial participants were enrolled into age subgroups of 18-55, 56-69 and 70-plus years, which contained roughly 140, 27 and 60 TCR-sequenced participants, respectively.

Inclusive of the bounding cysteine and phenylalanine, the CDR3 is 16 residues long. CDR3 DNA is the only sequence kept; it has 48 bases, read in frame from the first base. CDR1 and CDR2 are drawn from the germline V gene (reference sequence): LNHDA, SQIVND. V and J are truncated by 7 bases and 4 bases respectively, leaving an intervening sequence of 22 bases. Broad study findings and their caveats: After two AZD1222 doses, spike-specific TCR breadth and depth were significantly higher than at day 0 and than in MenACWY recipients. Reportedly, close to half of the unique spike-specific TCRs recognized epitopes lying outside the regions that are mutated in the B.1.351 and B.1.1.7 variants. The vaccine-associated CD4 TCRs covered the entire spike protein, and the dominant responses fell in regions 160-218 and 743-854. No day 14 peak-response samples were available, so repertoires were characterized only after the peak T cell response. In the small 56-69-year group, the increase in depth fell short of significance, most likely because of low power. Conclusions about previously exposed vaccinees were limited because only six or seven AZD1222 recipients were SARS-CoV-2 seropositive at baseline. Participants were mostly white British and included more females than males, and it was suggested by the authors that clonal diversity may have been underestimated.

The sample's time point label, in plain terms: baseline before first vaccination. Vaccinee samples were obtained from the UK trials COV001 and COV002, which included a single-blind randomized controlled phase 2/3 trial of AZD1222 (ChAdOx1 nCoV-19) in healthy adults. Trial participant PBMC samples were collected at day 0 and day 28 after the second dose for TCRbeta chain sequencing. The CDR3 regions of human TCRbeta chains were analyzed by immunosequencing. For the original study's pipeline: Repertoire TCRs were matched against a reference library of SARS-CoV-2-specific TCRs generated with the MIRA antigen-specificity platform. Breadth meant the fraction of unique TCRs that were SARS-CoV-2-associated, whereas depth meant the fraction of total T cells that were SARS-CoV-2-associated. Each spike-specific TCR was assigned to its reactive spike region and to a CD4 or CD8 class using the MIRA data. Log10-transformed breadth and depth values were compared by one-way ANOVA with Sidak's multiple comparisons tests. Imported from immuneACCESS, the table was reduced by TCRdb to in-frame sequences with V and J called. These copies leave out some clones; in studies compared against another copy, an unresolved V gene accounts for under half, and the cause of the remainder is not known. That table is the source of V, J and clone size, and D and trimming were worked out from the DNA. This sample holds around 170,000 clones; approximately 90% were observed only once. The ten largest clones represent over 0.85% of the sample.

The sequence joins TRBV19 to TRBJ1-2; the D gene is possibly TRBD1, with 5 bases matching. This TCR derives from an adult in good health. This specimen was peripheral blood, taken on day 0 of AZD1222 vaccination. The DNA reads TGTGCCAGTACCAACCCCCAGGGAATTCGAAGCTATGGCTACACCTTC. Its protein is CASTNPQGIRSYGYTF.